A single sample gave rise to the 32 T cell receptor beta chains below, sequenced in a study of CXCR3-negative and CXCR3-positive naive CD8 T cells. Libraries were UMI-labeled 5' RACE TRB cDNA. TCRdb re-called the 5' RACE reads; one entry per CDR3 protein, DNA not given. The table lists 120,000 to 150,000 distinct CDR3 sequences. No antigen has been identified for these receptors. General study points: Greater hydrophobicity was found in TRB CDR3s of CXCR3-positive naive cells than of CXCR3-negative naive cells.

The specimen sequenced was naive CXCR3+ CD8+ T cells from blood. The subset was: CD45RO-CCR7+CD27+CD95- naive CD8+ T cells expressing CXCR3 (TNR3+). Receptor source: a human donor in good health. Some clones in this sample may be carry-over from other donors' samples.

The genes are TRBV15 and TRBJ2-5; without DNA, the TCRdb call of TRBD1 cannot be checked. Per germline, CDR1 LNHNV and CDR2 YYDKDF (reference sequence). This CDR3 spans 15 amino acids. CDR3 sequence: CATSSASTGRETQYF.

The chain joins TRBV4-2 to TRBJ2-4; without DNA, the TCRdb call of TRBD1 cannot be checked. In germline, CDR1 is LGHNA, CDR2 YNFKEQ. This CDR3 comprises 21 residues. The CDR3 loop is CASSLLTTGTGAFLAKNIQYF.

The chain recombines TRBV7-8 with TRBJ2-5; TCRdb's D gene call, TRBD1, goes unchecked for lack of DNA. From germline, CDR1 is SGHVS and CDR2 FQNEAQ. This CDR3 contains 16 residues. CDR3 protein: CASSLGVGGQQETQYF. The full variable domain, with the rest looked up from reference TRBV7-8 and TRBJ2-5, is GAGVSQSPRYKVAKRGQDVALRCDPISGHVSLFWYQQALGQGPEFLTYFQNEAQLDKSGLPSDRFFAERPEGSVSTLKIQRTQQEDSAVYLCASSLGVGGQQETQYFGPGTRLLVL.

The chain combines TRBV5-1 with TRBJ1-6; TCRdb lists TRBD1, though no DNA is available to test this call. Germline V gene sequence: CDR1 SGHRS, CDR2 YFSETQ. The CDR3 spans 16 residues. Here the CDR3 reads CASSLDPGPANSPLHF.

The chain employs TRBV7-3 and TRBJ2-1; TCRdb names TRBD1, which stays unverified in the absence of DNA. CDR1 is SGHTA and CDR2 is FQGTGA in the germline V gene. This CDR3 has 17 residues. The CDR3 loop is CASSLQGLASSYNEQFF.

This rearrangement joins TRBV9 to TRBJ2-3. CDR3 length: 15 residues. The germline gives CDR1 SGDLS, CDR2 YYNGEE. CDR3 loop: CASSVGPLPTDTQYF.

The chain employs TRBV5-5 and TRBJ1-2; the TRBD1 assignment by TCRdb is unverifiable without DNA. The CDR3 has 16 residues. CDR1 is SGHKS and CDR2 is YYEKEE in the germline V gene (reference sequence). CDR3 region: CASSLEVGQAAGGYTF.

This chain links TRBV7-9 with TRBJ2-7; TCRdb proposes TRBD1, but this gene call is untestable without DNA. Germline V gene sequence: CDR1 SEHNR, CDR2 FQNEAQ (reference sequence). The CDR3 totals 13 residues. The CDR3 here is CASSQEGAYEQYF.

The rearrangement joins TRBV11-2 to TRBJ2-2. This CDR3 spans 14 amino acids. Germline lookup yields CDR1 SGHAT and CDR2 FQNNGV. The CDR3 protein is CASSPDIGTGELFF.

The V and J genes are TRBV2 and TRBJ1-1; as DNA is missing, the TRBD1 call by TCRdb cannot be tested. This CDR3 comprises 13 residues. From germline, CDR1 is SNHLY and CDR2 FYNNEI. CDR3 in amino acids: CASSTDRGTEAFF.

J is TRBJ2-2 and V is TRBV7-3; TCRdb designates TRBD1, a call that cannot be tested without DNA. Germline assignment: CDR1 SGHTA and CDR2 FQGTGA. CDR3 size: 16 residues. CDR3 sequence reads: CASSPRGGSNTGELFF.

The rearrangement joins TRBV13 to TRBJ1-1; the D call of TRBD1 rests on TCRdb alone, since no DNA is present to check it. This CDR3 comprises 13 residues. Germline CDR1 is PRHDT and CDR2 is FYEKMQ (reference sequence). The CDR3 sequence: CASRKQGSTEAFF.

The gene calls are TRBV12-5 and TRBJ2-4. This CDR3 contains 14 residues. Per germline, CDR1 LGHNT and CDR2 FRNRAP. CDR3 amino acids: CASGTSGEKNIQYF.

The V gene is TRBV6-6, the J gene TRBJ2-2; the D gene TCRdb calls, TRBD1, cannot be checked with no DNA. Germline assignment: CDR1 MNHNY and CDR2 SVGAGI (reference sequence). The CDR3 is 17 residues long. The CDR3 loop reads CASSSEGGAPDTGELFF.

This chain uses TRBV28 with TRBJ2-7; TCRdb reports TRBD1, a call that lacks DNA to check it against. This CDR3 spans 13 amino acids. Per the germline V gene, CDR1 is MDHEN and CDR2 is SYDVKM. The CDR3 loop reads CASNPSWAYEQYF.

This rearrangement joins TRBV20-1 to TRBJ2-1; TCRdb's D gene call, TRBD2, goes unchecked for lack of DNA. Per germline, CDR1 DFQATT and CDR2 SNEGSKA (reference sequence). The CDR3 is 15 residues long. CDR3 sequence reads: CSATARESSYNEQFF.

The chain carries TRBV4-3 and TRBJ2-7; there is no DNA to check the TCRdb D call of TRBD2. This CDR3 has 14 residues. The germline V gene encodes CDR1 LGHNA and CDR2 YSLEER. CDR3 sequence: CASSQGRRGHEQYF.

J is TRBJ2-7 and V is TRBV29-1. The CDR3 has 11 residues. The germline gives CDR1 SQVTM, CDR2 ANQGSEA. The CDR3 sequence is CSVTDGYEQYF.

The V call is TRBV5-6, the J call TRBJ1-1. Germline V gene lookup returns CDR1 SGHDT and CDR2 YYEEEE. There are 14 residues in the CDR3. The CDR3 sequence is CASSSKTLRLEAFF.

V and J are TRBV15 and TRBJ2-3; there is no DNA to check the TCRdb D call of TRBD1. The CDR3 covers 19 residues. Germline loops: CDR1 LNHNV, CDR2 YYDKDF (reference sequence). The chain's CDR3 is CATSGPPIVARRNSDTQYF.

This chain connects TRBV7-9 to TRBJ2-5; TCRdb picks TRBD1, but there is no DNA to check that call. The CDR3 extends over 16 amino acids. The germline V gene has CDR1 SEHNR and CDR2 FQNEAQ (reference sequence). The CDR3 region is CASSPRTGSFGETQYF.

The rearrangement uses TRBV11-1 and TRBJ2-7; the D call of TRBD2 rests on TCRdb alone, since no DNA is present to check it. Germline CDR1 reads SGHAT; CDR2 reads FQDESV (reference sequence). This CDR3 has 15 amino acids. The CDR3 spells CASSHLAGGPYEQYF.

The chain employs TRBV7-9 and TRBJ2-7. Germline lookup yields CDR1 SEHNR and CDR2 FQNEAQ (reference sequence). CDR3 length equals 14 residues. The CDR3 here is CASSPDRNSYEQYF. Using reference TRBV7-9 and TRBJ2-7 for the parts outside the CDR3, the full variable domain is DTGVSQNPRHKITKRGQNVTFRCDPISEHNRLYWYRQTLGQGPEFLTYFQNEAQLEKSRLLSDRFSAERPKGSFSTLEIQRTEQGDSAMYLCASSPDRNSYEQYFGPGTRLTVT.

V and J are TRBV11-3 and TRBJ2-7; TCRdb lists TRBD2, though no DNA is available to test this call. The CDR3 sequence is 15 residues long. CDR1 is SGHNT, CDR2 YENEEA, per germline. CDR3 residues: CASSSTSGGSYEQYF. Supplemented by reference TRBV11-3 and TRBJ2-7, the full variable domain reads EAGVVQSPRYKIIEKKQPVAFWCNPISGHNTLYWYLQNLGQGPELLIRYENEEAVDDSQLPKDRFSAERLKGVDSTLKIQPAELGDSAVYLCASSSTSGGSYEQYFGPGTRLTVT.

V usage is TRBV29-1 and J usage is TRBJ2-7; TCRdb indicates TRBD1, and absent DNA this call remains unverified. In germline, CDR1 is SQVTM, CDR2 ANQGSEA. This CDR3 has 13 residues. CDR3 amino acids: CSVPGQATYEQYF.

CDR3 sequence: CASSLKVAGVLETDTQYF. This chain joins TRBV5-6 and TRBJ2-3; there is no DNA to check the TCRdb D call of TRBD2. Germline CDR1 reads SGHDT; CDR2 reads YYEEEE. This CDR3 is built from 18 residues.

The rearrangement uses TRBV12-3 or TRBV12-4 and TRBJ1-2; TCRdb returns TRBD1, unconfirmable since there is no DNA. The CDR3 totals 15 residues. This CDR3 reads CASSRDRGMNYGYTF.

The rearrangement joins TRBV5-6 to TRBJ1-1; without DNA, the TCRdb call of TRBD1 cannot be checked. The CDR3 is 15 amino acids. Germline lookup yields CDR1 SGHDT and CDR2 YYEEEE. The CDR3: CASSLGVRGDTEAFF.

The CDR3 here is CASSIVGTADTEAFF. This chain links TRBV19 with TRBJ1-1; the TCRdb call, TRBD1, lacks DNA for checking. Germline V CDR1 and CDR2: LNHDA, SQIVND (reference sequence). The CDR3 length is 15 residues. The full variable domain, completed using reference TRBV19 and TRBJ1-1, is DGGITQSPKYLFRKEGQNVTLSCEQNLNHDAMYWYRQDPGQGLRLIYYSQIVNDFQKGDIAEGYSVSREKKESFPLTVTSAQKNPTAFYLCASSIVGTADTEAFFGQGTRLTVV.

CDR3 region: CASSFRGSHLNTEAFF. This chain uses TRBV7-9 with TRBJ1-1; no DNA is available, so the TRBD1 call from TCRdb remains unchecked. Germline lookup yields CDR1 SEHNR and CDR2 FQNEAQ (reference sequence). This CDR3 is built from 16 residues. Using reference TRBV7-9 and TRBJ1-1 for the parts outside the CDR3, the full variable domain is DTGVSQNPRHKITKRGQNVTFRCDPISEHNRLYWYRQTLGQGPEFLTYFQNEAQLEKSRLLSDRFSAERPKGSFSTLEIQRTEQGDSAMYLCASSFRGSHLNTEAFFGQGTRLTVV.

This sequence joins TRBV2 and TRBJ2-1. Germline V CDR1 and CDR2: SNHLY, FYNNEI. The CDR3 sequence is 13 residues long. This chain's CDR3 is CAGPKDLYNEQFF.

The chain uses TRBV28 and TRBJ2-1; TCRdb gives TRBD1 as the D gene, but with no DNA this cannot be confirmed. Germline CDR1 reads MDHEN; CDR2 reads SYDVKM. The CDR3 runs 15 residues. CDR3 sequence: CASSPNDIRGNEQFF.